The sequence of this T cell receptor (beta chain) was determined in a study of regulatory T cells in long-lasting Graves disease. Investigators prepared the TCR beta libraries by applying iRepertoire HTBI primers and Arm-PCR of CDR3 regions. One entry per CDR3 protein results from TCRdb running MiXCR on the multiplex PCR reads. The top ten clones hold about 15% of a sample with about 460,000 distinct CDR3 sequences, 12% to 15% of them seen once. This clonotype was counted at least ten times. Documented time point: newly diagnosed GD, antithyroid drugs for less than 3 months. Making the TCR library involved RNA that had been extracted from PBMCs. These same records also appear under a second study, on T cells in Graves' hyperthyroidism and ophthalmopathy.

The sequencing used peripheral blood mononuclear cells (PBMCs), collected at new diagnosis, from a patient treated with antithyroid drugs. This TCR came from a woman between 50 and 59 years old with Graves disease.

The CDR3 sequence is CASSPDGGTEAFF. As DNA, the CDR3 is TGTGCCAGCAGTCCCGATGGAGGCACTGAAGCTTTCTTT. The chain is built from TRBV12-3 or TRBV12-4 and TRBJ1-1; D remains ambiguous. V gave up 5 bases and J gave up 4 bases, with 11 bases separating them. This CDR3 is 13 amino acids long.